This T cell receptor (beta chain) was captured by sequencing in a study of T cell repertoires in cytomegalovirus infection. Study-wide context: Based on public TCR beta signatures, there were indications of CMV infection and of a matching HLA type.

CDR1 and CDR2 from the germline V gene are SEHNR and FQNEAQ (reference sequence). The V end was cut by 4 bases, the J end by 0 bases, with 9 bases between. The CDR3 contains 14 residues. From the reads, TCRdb called clonotypes with MiXCR, one entry per CDR3 protein. The sample consists of 560,000 or so distinct CDR3 sequences, more than 15% of them appearing once. The table lists this clonotype with many counts. The sequencing sample was made of CD8+ T cells from PBMCs. This chain joins TRBV7-9 and TRBJ2-5, with D tentatively TRBD1 (6 bases). This clonotype was obtained from a human donor in good health (CMV status not recorded). Some clones in this sample may be carry-over from other donors' samples. Here the CDR3 reads CASSSQGHQETQYF. CDR3 sequence (DNA): TGTGCCAGCAGCTCACAGGGCCACCAAGAGACCCAGTACTTC.